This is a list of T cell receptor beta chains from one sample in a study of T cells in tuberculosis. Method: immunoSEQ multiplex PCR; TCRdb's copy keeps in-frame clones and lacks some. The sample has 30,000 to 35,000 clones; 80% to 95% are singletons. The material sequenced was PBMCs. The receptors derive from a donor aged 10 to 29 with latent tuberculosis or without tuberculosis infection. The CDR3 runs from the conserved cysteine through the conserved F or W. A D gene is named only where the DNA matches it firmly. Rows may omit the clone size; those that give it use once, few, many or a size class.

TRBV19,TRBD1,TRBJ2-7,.,CASSRTGIYEQYF,TGTGCCAGTAGCCGGACAGGGATTTACGAGCAGTACTTC
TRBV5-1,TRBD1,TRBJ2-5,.,CASRVTGGETQYF,TGCGCCAGCAGGGTGACAGGGGGAGAGACCCAGTACTTC
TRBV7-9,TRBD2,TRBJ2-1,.,CASSSGLAGVLYEQFF,TGTGCCAGCAGTTCGGGACTAGCGGGAGTATTATATGAGCAGTTCTTC
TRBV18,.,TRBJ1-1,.,CASSESLNTEAFF,TGTGCCAGCTCTGAGAGTCTGAACACTGAAGCTTTCTTT
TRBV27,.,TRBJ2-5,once,CASSLSRGGQETQYF,TGTGCCAGCAGTTTATCGAGAGGGGGCCAAGAGACCCAGTACTTC
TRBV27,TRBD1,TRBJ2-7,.,CASSLSDRGYEQYF,TGTGCCAGCAGTTTATCGGACAGGGGTTACGAGCAGTACTTC
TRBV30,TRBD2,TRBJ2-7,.,CAWYPGLAGPSYEQYF,TGTGCCTGGTATCCGGGACTAGCGGGGCCTTCCTACGAGCAGTACTTC
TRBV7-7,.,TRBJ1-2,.,CASSLGAGLVRNDYGYTF,TGTGCCAGCAGCTTAGGGGCAGGGTTGGTTCGAAATGACTATGGCTACACCTTC
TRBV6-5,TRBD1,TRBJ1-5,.,CASSTTGLSNQPQHF,TGTGCCAGCAGCACGACAGGGTTAAGCAATCAGCCCCAGCATTTT
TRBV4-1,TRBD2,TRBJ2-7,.,CASSFGTSGSYEQYF,TGCGCCAGCAGCTTCGGGACTAGCGGGTCCTACGAGCAGTACTTC
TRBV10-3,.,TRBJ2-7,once,CAITLYIRESGTYEQYF,TGTGCCATCACCTTATATATTAGGGAATCCGGGACCTACGAGCAGTACTTC
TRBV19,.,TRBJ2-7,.,CASSNRPPGSTYEQYF,TGTGCCAGTAGTAATCGGCCTCCAGGATCGACCTACGAGCAGTACTTC
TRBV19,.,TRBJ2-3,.,CASSIYGGSTDTQYF,TGTGCCAGTAGTATTTACGGCGGTAGCACAGATACGCAGTATTTT
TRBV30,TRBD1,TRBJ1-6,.,CAWGQGGNSPLHF,TGTGCCTGGGGACAGGGGGGTAATTCACCCCTCCACTTT
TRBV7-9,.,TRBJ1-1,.,CASSLHQTLNTEAFF,TGTGCCAGCAGCTTACACCAAACATTGAACACTGAAGCTTTCTTT
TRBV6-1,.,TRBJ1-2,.,CATPGYTF,TGTGCCACCCCGGGCTACACCTTC
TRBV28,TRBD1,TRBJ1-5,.,CASTKKGTGVYRTDNQPQHF,TGTGCCAGCACCAAAAAGGGGACAGGGGTCTATAGGACCGATAATCAGCCCCAGCATTTT
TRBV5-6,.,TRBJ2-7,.,CASSSRSYEQYF,TGTGCCAGCAGCTCGAGGAGCTACGAGCAGTACTTC
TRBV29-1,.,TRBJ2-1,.,CSAQPGHYNEQFF,TGCAGCGCACAACCGGGACACTACAATGAGCAGTTCTTC
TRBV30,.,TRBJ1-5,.,CAGGAGQPQHF,TGTGCCGGGGGCGCGGGTCAGCCCCAGCATTTT